This TCR beta chain comes out of a study of cytomegalovirus exposure and HLA in healthy donors. As for the study in general: A previous analysis identified 95 million to 140 million unique TCR beta sequences derived from 180 million or so T cells. Points from the study as a whole: There were around 160 TCR beta chains listed as cytomegalovirus-associated.

Comments on this clone: What it binds is not known.

Germline values: CDR1 SGHRS, CDR2 YFSETQ. V shed 0 bases and J shed 4 bases, with 5 bases lying between them. The CDR3 contains 14 residues. The PCR had 60 Vbeta and 13 Jbeta primers. This table comes from immunoSEQ multiplex PCR, and its TCRdb copy is limited to in-frame clones, with some not included. Of about 120,000 clones in the sample, about 83% were seen once. J is TRBJ1-6 and V is TRBV5-1; a weak D match, TRBD1 (5 bases). Sample: PBMCs. The origin of this receptor is a female donor in good health and CMV-seronegative. CDR3 loop: CASSLGQYNSPLHF. Here the CDR3 DNA reads TGCGCCAGCAGCTTGGGACAGTATAATTCACCCCTCCACTTT.